This TCR beta chain came from a study of spatial heterogeneity in lung cancer. Regarding the study as a whole: Tumoral mutation counts were tracked by counts of expanded intratumoral alpha and beta TCRs.

Notes on this clonotype: The target antigen is unknown.

One entry per CDR3 protein, called by TCRdb with MiXCR from the 5' RACE reads. The table lists approximately 4,900 distinct CDR3 sequences, around 14% of them singletons, with 10% in the top ten. Stated time point: sample taken at primary tumor resection. The donor population consisted of 72 patients with untreated, early-stage non-small cell lung cancer. Whole RNA, which was extracted from tumor, nontumor lung tissue or frozen PBMC, was sequenced without any cell sorting. V dropped 6 bases and J dropped 1; count of bases not matched to a gene: 4. This CDR3 has 13 amino acids. CDR1 is SQVTM, CDR2 ANQGSEA, per germline.

Sequencing used lung tumor tissue, obtained at surgery. The rearrangement links TRBV29-1 to TRBJ2-7; 9 bases map to TRBD1. This TCR derives from a female donor with early-stage non-small cell lung cancer. The CDR3 bases are TGCAGCGTGGGACAGGGAGCATCCTACGAGCAGTACTTC. Amino acid sequence: CSVGQGASYEQYF.